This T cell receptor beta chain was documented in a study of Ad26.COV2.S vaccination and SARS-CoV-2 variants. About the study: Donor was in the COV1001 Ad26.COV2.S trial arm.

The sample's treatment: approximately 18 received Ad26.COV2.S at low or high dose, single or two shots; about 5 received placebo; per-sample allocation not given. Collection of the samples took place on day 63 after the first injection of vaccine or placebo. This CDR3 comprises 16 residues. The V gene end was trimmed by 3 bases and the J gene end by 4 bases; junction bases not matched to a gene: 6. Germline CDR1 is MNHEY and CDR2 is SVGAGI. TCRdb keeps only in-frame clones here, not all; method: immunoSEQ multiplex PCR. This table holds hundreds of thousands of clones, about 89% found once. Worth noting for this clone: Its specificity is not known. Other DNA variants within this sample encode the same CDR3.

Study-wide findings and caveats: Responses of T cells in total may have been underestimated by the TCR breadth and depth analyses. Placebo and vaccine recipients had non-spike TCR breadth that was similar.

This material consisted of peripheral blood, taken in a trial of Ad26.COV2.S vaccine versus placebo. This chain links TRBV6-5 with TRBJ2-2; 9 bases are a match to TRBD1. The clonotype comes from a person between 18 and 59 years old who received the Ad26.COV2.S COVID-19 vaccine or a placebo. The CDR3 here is CASSYTGGAGTGELFF. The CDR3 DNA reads TGTGCCAGCAGTTATACAGGGGGCGCGGGCACCGGGGAGCTGTTTTTT.